The next 9 T cell receptor beta chains were all read from a single sample in a study of human T cells and chemical hapten exposure. TCRdb recomputed calls from the RACE reads with MiXCR, one row per CDR3 protein. Of about 84,000 distinct CDR3 sequences in the sample, over 9.5% were seen once. Noted time point: patch test 2, 6 weeks after DPC sensitization. Treatment described: therapeutic diphenylcyclopropenone sensitization with weekly scalp DPC. The material sequenced was whole blood, taken in connection with sensitization to the hapten diphenylcyclopropenone (DPC). These receptors all stem from a woman aged 50 to 60 with alopecia areata. Some clones in this sample may be carry-over from other donors' samples.

This clonotype was detected many times. The rearrangement uses TRBV3-1 and TRBJ2-1; D possibly corresponds to TRBD2 (5 bases). Germline V gene lookup returns CDR1 LGHDT and CDR2 YNNKEL (reference sequence). The CDR3 consists of 13 residues. Trimming left V 3 bases short and J 6 bases short, with 9 bases between. The CDR3 region is CASSHGSVNEQFF. CDR3 DNA sequence: TGTGCCAGCAGCCATGGTAGCGTCAATGAGCAGTTCTTC.

This clonotype was seen many times. The rearrangement links TRBV6-2 or TRBV6-3 to TRBJ2-1, with D maybe TRBD2 (5 bases). V lost 4 bases to trimming and J lost 3 bases, with 10 bases between them. Germline assignment: CDR1 MNHEY and CDR2 SVGEGT. The CDR3 spans 14 residues. The CDR3 bases are TGTGCCAGCAGTTCAGCGGCCCTCTACAATGAGCAGTTCTTC. Its protein is CASSSAALYNEQFF.

V and J are TRBV20-1 and TRBJ2-1, with 7 bases matching TRBD2. The germline V gene has CDR1 DFQATT and CDR2 SNEGSKA (reference sequence). V gave up 1 base and J gave up 6 bases; unmatched junction bases: 6. This CDR3 spans 14 amino acids. CDR3 protein: CSARGPSGINEQFF. As DNA, the CDR3 is TGCAGTGCTAGAGGTCCCAGCGGGATCAATGAGCAGTTCTTC.

This clonotype was seen ten or more times. This chain connects TRBV14 to TRBJ2-5; 8 bases are a match to TRBD2. After removal of 0 bases from V and 7 bases from J, the junction contained 7 bases not matched to a gene. The germline gives CDR1 SGHDN, CDR2 FVKESK. The CDR3 loop spans 15 amino acids. CDR3 DNA sequence: TGTGCCAGCAGCCAAGACCTAGCGGGTAGCGGGACCCAGTACTTC. It translates to CASSQDLAGSGTQYF. Supplemented by reference TRBV14 and TRBJ2-5, the full variable domain reads EAGVTQFPSHSVIEKGQTVTLRCDPISGHDNLYWYRRVMGKEIKFLLHFVKESKQDESGMPNNRFLAERTGGTYSTLKVQPAELEDSGVYFCASSQDLAGSGTQYFGPGTRLLVL.

J is TRBJ1-5 and V is TRBV19; a weak D match, TRBD1 (5 bases). This CDR3 region has 14 residues. With 7 bases removed from V and 4 bases from J, the gap between germline ends came to 14 bases. The V gene's germline CDR1 is LNHDA and CDR2 SQIVND (reference sequence). The CDR3 nucleotides read TGTGCCAGTAAAATTCAGGGCCTAAATCAGCCCCAGCATTTT. This sequence encodes CASKIQGLNQPQHF.

This clonotype was observed many times. The CDR3 DNA sequence: TGTGCTAGTGGTTTTCTAGCGGGAGGGCCCACTGATATCGGGGAGCTGTTTTTT. Translated: CASGFLAGGPTDIGELFF. V usage is TRBV12-5 and J usage is TRBJ2-2, with 12 bases identical to TRBD2. The germline CDR1 and CDR2 sequences are LGHNT and FRNRAP. The CDR3 is 18 residues long. The V gene end was trimmed by 3 bases and the J gene end by 7 bases; junction bases not matched to a gene: 12. Combining the CDR3 with reference TRBV12-5 and TRBJ2-2 gives the whole variable domain DARVTQTPRHKVTEMGQEVTMRCQPILGHNTVFWYRQTMMQGLELLAYFRNRAPLDDSGMPKDRFSAEMPDATLATLKIQPSEPRDSAVYFCASGFLAGGPTDIGELFFGEGSRLTVL.

This chain links TRBV13 with TRBJ1-1; 9 bases are shared with TRBD1. With V trimmed by 3 bases and J by 1 base, 12 bases remained unmatched. Germline V gene sequence: CDR1 PRHDT, CDR2 FYEKMQ (reference sequence). The CDR3 spans 18 residues. The CDR3 nucleotides are TGTGCCAGCAGCTTTAATTTTATGACAGGGGGAGAGAACACTGAAGCTTTCTTT. Residues: CASSFNFMTGGENTEAFF.

This clonotype was seen only once. This chain connects TRBV7-2 to TRBJ2-3, with 9 bases fitting TRBD2. The V and J ends lost 4 bases and 5 bases, in that order; junction bases with no gene match: 4. Germline-derived CDR1 and CDR2 are SGHTA and FQGNSA. The CDR3 spans 14 residues. The CDR3 loop reads CTSSSRLAVDTQYF. The DNA of the CDR3 is TGTACCAGCAGCTCCAGACTAGCGGTAGATACGCAGTATTTT.

This clonotype was observed at least ten times. In DNA form, the CDR3 reads TGCACCAGCAGCCAAGTCAATGGGGGAGTGGGAGAAAATGAGCAGTTCTTC. Translated: CTSSQVNGGVGENEQFF. V and J are TRBV1 and TRBJ2-1; the table's D call TRBD1 went unverified against the DNA. TRBV1 is a known pseudogene. The CDR3 spans 17 residues.